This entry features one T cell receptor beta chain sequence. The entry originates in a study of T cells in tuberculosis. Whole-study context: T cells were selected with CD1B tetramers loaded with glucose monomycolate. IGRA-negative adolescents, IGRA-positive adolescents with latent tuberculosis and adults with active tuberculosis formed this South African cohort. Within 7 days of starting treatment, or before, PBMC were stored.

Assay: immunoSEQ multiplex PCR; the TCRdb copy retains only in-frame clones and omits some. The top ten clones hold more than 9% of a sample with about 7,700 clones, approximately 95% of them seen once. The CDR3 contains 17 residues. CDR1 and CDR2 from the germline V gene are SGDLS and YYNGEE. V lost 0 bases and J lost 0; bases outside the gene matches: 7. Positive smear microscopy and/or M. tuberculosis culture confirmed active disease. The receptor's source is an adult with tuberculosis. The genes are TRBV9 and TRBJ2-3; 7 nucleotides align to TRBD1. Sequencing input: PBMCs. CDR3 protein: CASSVAGTAISTDTQYF. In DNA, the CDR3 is TGTGCCAGCAGCGTAGCAGGGACAGCGATAAGCACAGATACGCAGTATTTT.